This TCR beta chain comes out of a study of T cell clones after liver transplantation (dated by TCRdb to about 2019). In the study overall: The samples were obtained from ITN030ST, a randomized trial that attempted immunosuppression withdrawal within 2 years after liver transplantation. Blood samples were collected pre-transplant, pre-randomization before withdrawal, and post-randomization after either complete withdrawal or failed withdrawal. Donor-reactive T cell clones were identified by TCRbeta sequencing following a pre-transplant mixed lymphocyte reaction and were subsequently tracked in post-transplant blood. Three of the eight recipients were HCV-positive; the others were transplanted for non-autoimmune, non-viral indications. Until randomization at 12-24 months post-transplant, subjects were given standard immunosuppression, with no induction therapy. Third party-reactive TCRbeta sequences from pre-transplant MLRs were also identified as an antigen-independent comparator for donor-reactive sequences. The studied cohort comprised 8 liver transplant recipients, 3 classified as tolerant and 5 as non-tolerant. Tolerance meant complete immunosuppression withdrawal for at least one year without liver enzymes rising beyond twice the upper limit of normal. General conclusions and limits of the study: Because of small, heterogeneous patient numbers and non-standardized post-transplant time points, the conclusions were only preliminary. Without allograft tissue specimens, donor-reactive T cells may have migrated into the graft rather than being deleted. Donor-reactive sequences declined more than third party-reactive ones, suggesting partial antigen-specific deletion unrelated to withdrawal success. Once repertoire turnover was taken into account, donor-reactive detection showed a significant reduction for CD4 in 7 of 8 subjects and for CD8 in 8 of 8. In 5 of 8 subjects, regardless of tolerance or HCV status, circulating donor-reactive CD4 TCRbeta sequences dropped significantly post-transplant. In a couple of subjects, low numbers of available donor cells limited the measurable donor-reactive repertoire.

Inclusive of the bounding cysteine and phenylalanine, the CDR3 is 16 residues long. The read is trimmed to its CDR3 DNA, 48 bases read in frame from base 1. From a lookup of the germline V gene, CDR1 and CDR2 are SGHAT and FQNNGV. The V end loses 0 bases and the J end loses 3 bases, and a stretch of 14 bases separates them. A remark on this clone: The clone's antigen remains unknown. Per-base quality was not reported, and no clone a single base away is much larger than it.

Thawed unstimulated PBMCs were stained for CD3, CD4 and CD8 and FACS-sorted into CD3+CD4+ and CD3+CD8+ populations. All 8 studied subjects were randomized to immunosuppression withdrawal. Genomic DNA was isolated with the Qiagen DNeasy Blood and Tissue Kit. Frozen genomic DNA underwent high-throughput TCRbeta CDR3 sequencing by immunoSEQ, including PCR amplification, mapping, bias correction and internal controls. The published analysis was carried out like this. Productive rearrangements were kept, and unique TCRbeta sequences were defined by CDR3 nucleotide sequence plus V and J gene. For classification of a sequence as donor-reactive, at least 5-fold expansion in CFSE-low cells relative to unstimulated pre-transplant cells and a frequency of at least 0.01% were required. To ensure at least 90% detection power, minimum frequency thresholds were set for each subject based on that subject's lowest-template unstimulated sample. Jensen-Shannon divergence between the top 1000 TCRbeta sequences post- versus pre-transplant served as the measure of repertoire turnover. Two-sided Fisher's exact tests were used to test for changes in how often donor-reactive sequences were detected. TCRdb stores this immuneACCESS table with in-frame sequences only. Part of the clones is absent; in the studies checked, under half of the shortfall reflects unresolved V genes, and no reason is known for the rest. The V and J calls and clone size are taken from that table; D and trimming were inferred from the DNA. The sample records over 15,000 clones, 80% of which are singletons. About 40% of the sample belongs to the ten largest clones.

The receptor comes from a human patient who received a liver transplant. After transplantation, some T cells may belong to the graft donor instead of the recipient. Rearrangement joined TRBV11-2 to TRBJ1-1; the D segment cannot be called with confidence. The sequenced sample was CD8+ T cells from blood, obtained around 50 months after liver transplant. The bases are TGTGCCAGCAGCTTAGATGTCAGAGACGGGGACACTGAAGCTTTCTTT. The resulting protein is CASSLDVRDGDTEAFF.